These T cell receptor beta chains were read from a single sample in a study of blood T cell repertoires in COVID-19. The table came from immunoSEQ multiplex PCR; TCRdb's copy has only in-frame clones and leaves some out. The profile shows about 150,000 clones, over 70% of them singletons. The sequencing sample was made of peripheral blood. The receptors stem from a man between 45 and 60 years old with active or convalescent COVID-19. Both conserved end residues are part of each CDR3. A D gene is named only where the DNA matches it firmly.

v_call	d_call	j_call	cdr3_length	cdr3_aa
TRBV5-4	TRBD2	TRBJ2-7	16	CASSLELAGGSYEQYF
TRBV2	NA	TRBJ1-5	12	CASAGGSQPQHF
TRBV10-3	NA	TRBJ2-2	16	CAINRQSSGVAGELFF
TRBV27	NA	TRBJ1-1	13	CASRKGLYTEAFF
TRBV6-5	NA	TRBJ1-5	13	CASNQAFNQPQHF
TRBV9	TRBD1	TRBJ1-1	16	CASSEGQGIMNTEAFF
TRBV7-8	TRBD1	TRBJ2-5	12	CAGGQGVETQYF
TRBV12-3/TRBV12-4	NA	TRBJ2-1	12	CASSLIRQEQFF
TRBV29-1	NA	TRBJ1-1	13	CSGGVGGDTEAFF
TRBV6-5	NA	TRBJ2-6	13	CASTPSGANVLTF
TRBV5-1	NA	TRBJ1-1	14	CASSLTRQSSEAFF
TRBV28	NA	TRBJ1-4	15	CASSIYSGGPEKLFF
TRBV28	NA	TRBJ2-4	13	CASSPGGQNIQYF
TRBV7-9	NA	TRBJ1-4	11	CASSLVTELFF
TRBV24-1	TRBD2	TRBJ2-3	19	CATSDPRLAGGPSTDTQYF
TRBV7-3	TRBD1	TRBJ2-2	15	CASSAGTGATGELFF
TRBV7-9	TRBD1	TRBJ2-7	15	CASSRRDRGLGEQYF
TRBV29-1	TRBD1	TRBJ2-2	12	CSVTGGTGELFF
TRBV6-6	TRBD1	TRBJ2-3	15	CASSYSGTGTDTQYF
TRBV5-4	TRBD2	TRBJ2-1	16	CASHSGRARSYNEQFF
TRBV7-9	NA	TRBJ1-2	15	CASSPDELFGAGYTF
TRBV3-1/TRBV3-2	NA	TRBJ2-3	12	CASSLHRDTQYF
TRBV29-1	NA	TRBJ2-4	14	CSVQGRVAKNIQYF
TRBV3-1/TRBV3-2	TRBD1	TRBJ2-2	17	CASSQKSDRGRTGELFF
TRBV10-3	NA	TRBJ2-1	18	CAISESGPSGLGRHEQFF
TRBV7-2	TRBD2	TRBJ2-7	16	CASSQAIGLAGDEQYF
TRBV5-1	NA	TRBJ1-2	11	CATRSNYGYTF
TRBV7-9	NA	TRBJ1-1	15	CASSLERGMVPEAFF
TRBV2	TRBD2	TRBJ2-5	14	CASSAVTSSETQYF
TRBV5-1	TRBD1	TRBJ2-5	14	CASSFGTGRETQYF
TRBV24-1	NA	TRBJ2-2	15	CATSDPGANTGELFF